What follows are 26 T cell receptor beta chains derived from one specimen sequenced in a study of T-cell reconstitution after alpha-beta-depleted transplantation in children. Unique molecular identifiers were used to barcode this TCRbeta library. TCRdb ran MiXCR on the PCR reads and lists one entry per CDR3 protein. This sample yields 500,000 to 600,000 distinct CDR3 sequences, of which more than 20% are seen a single time; 30% to 45% belongs to the top ten. The material was PBMCs, obtained before TCRalphabeta/CD19-depleted stem cell transplant. The origin of the receptors is a boy younger than two with Wiskott-Aldrich syndrome, due to receive a stem cell transplant.

This clonotype was recorded a few times. The chain is built from TRBV6-5 and TRBJ2-2; 8 bases line up with TRBD1. Germline loops: CDR1 MNHEY, CDR2 SVGAGI. The junction had 7 bases not matched to a gene; V was cut back by 0 bases and J by 4 bases. The CDR3 has 17 amino acids. The CDR3 DNA is TGTGCCAGCAGTTACTCGGCAGGGGGCGTCGGCACCGGGGAGCTGTTTTTT. Residues: CASSYSAGGVGTGELFF.

The chain joins TRBV5-6 to TRBJ2-5; a weak D match, TRBD1 (6 bases). Per germline, CDR1 SGHDT and CDR2 YYEEEE. The CDR3 extends over 15 amino acids. Trimming cost V 0 bases and J 3 bases, with 12 bases left between them. In DNA form, the CDR3 reads TGTGCCAGCAGCTTGGAGACAGGCCGAAAAGAGACCCAGTACTTC. Its protein is CASSLETGRKETQYF. The entire variable domain, with the rest obtained from reference TRBV5-6 and TRBJ2-5, is as follows: DAGVTQSPTHLIKTRGQQVTLRCSPKSGHDTVSWYQQALGQGPQFIFQYYEEEERQRGNFPDRFSGHQFPNYSSELNVNALLLGDSALYLCASSLETGRKETQYFGPGTRLLVL.

This clonotype was observed a handful of times. The V and J genes are TRBV29-1 and TRBJ2-7; possibly TRBD2 for D (5 bases). Looked up from germline, CDR1 is SQVTM and CDR2 is ANQGSEA. The CDR3 extends over 13 amino acids. Deletions cut 4 bases from V and 3 bases from J, with 13 bases between. This CDR3 reads CSVVEGEVYEQYF. The CDR3 region has the DNA TGCAGCGTTGTAGAGGGAGAAGTCTACGAGCAGTACTTC.

The CDR3 nucleotides are TGTGCCAGCAGTTTCCGGATAGGGACCTATGGCTACACCTTC. Translated: CASSFRIGTYGYTF. V and J are TRBV27 and TRBJ1-2; a weak D match, TRBD1 (5 bases). The germline CDR1 and CDR2 sequences are MNHEY and SMNVEV (reference sequence). The CDR3 loop spans 14 amino acids. The V and J ends lost 3 bases and 4 bases respectively, with 12 bases between them.

J is TRBJ2-2 and V is TRBV10-3, with a tentative D call TRBD1 (5 bases). V was pared by 3 bases and J by 1 base, with 12 bases between. The CDR3 is 16 amino acids. Germline V gene data show CDR1 as ENHRY and CDR2 as SYGVKD. Here the CDR3 reads CAISEGWQGNTGELFF. Here the CDR3 DNA reads TGTGCCATCAGTGAAGGATGGCAGGGGAACACCGGGGAGCTGTTTTTT.

This clonotype was observed a few times. The chain combines TRBV7-2 with TRBJ2-3; 8 nucleotides line up with TRBD2. The CDR3 is 16 residues long. V was clipped by 1 base and J by 3 bases; unmatched bases: 6. Germline lookup yields CDR1 SGHTA and CDR2 FQGNSA. Here the CDR3 DNA reads TGTGCCAGCAGCTTAGAAAGCGGGAGAACGACAGATACGCAGTATTTT. Protein sequence: CASSLESGRTTDTQYF.

This clonotype has more than one count but fewer than ten. The CDR3 here is CASSLVDSLAYNEQFF. DNA for the CDR3: TGTGCCAGCAGTTTAGTTGACAGCCTTGCCTACAATGAGCAGTTCTTC. This sequence joins TRBV6-5 and TRBJ2-1; tentatively, D is TRBD1 (5 bases). This CDR3 comprises 16 residues. Trimming removed 4 bases at V and 2 bases at J, with 15 bases between. Germline CDR1 MNHEY, CDR2 SVGAGI.

The table lists this clonotype with many counts. This chain joins TRBV12-3 or TRBV12-4 and TRBJ2-7; 9 bases are a match to TRBD2. Germline trimming cut 6 bases from V and 0 bases from J; bases unmatched to any gene: 3. This CDR3 has 14 amino acids. CDR3 sequence (DNA): TGTGCCAGCAGCCCGACTAGCGGCTCCTACGAGCAGTACTTC. Protein sequence: CASSPTSGSYEQYF.

This clonotype was found a few times. The CDR3: CASSQVGGRISYNEQFF. The CDR3 DNA is TGTGCCAGCAGCCAAGTGGGCGGGAGGATTTCCTACAATGAGCAGTTCTTC. V and J are TRBV4-2 and TRBJ2-1; 8 bases map to TRBD2. Losses at the gene ends were 1 base for V and 1 base for J; bases not matched to a gene: 6. Germline V CDR1 and CDR2: LGHNA, YNFKEQ. This CDR3 region has 17 residues.

This clonotype was seen a few times. This rearrangement joins TRBV6-1 to TRBJ2-7; the D is unclear. CDR1 and CDR2 from the germline V gene are MNHNS and SASEGT. The V gene lost 6 bases and the J gene lost 4 bases, with 13 bases spanning the gap. The CDR3 loop spans 13 amino acids. This CDR3 is CASSRELRYEQYF. For the CDR3, the DNA is TGTGCCAGCAGCCGAGAACTCCGGTACGAGCAGTACTTC.

The gene calls are TRBV7-8 and TRBJ1-2, with 7 nucleotides matching TRBD1. The CDR3 spans 15 residues. CDR1 SGHVS and CDR2 FQNEAQ come from the germline V gene. Germline trimming cut 3 bases from V and 1 base from J; bases unmatched to any gene: 5. Here the CDR3 DNA reads TGTGCCAGCAGCTTGGGGGACAGCCGTAACTATGGCTACACCTTC. Translation: CASSLGDSRNYGYTF.

The rearrangement uses TRBV28 and TRBJ2-1; D is ambiguous. The length of the CDR3 is 12 residues. Germline CDR1 is MDHEN and CDR2 is SYDVKM. V was pared by 3 bases and J by 5 bases, with 5 bases between. The CDR3 nucleotides are TGTGCCAGCAGTTTCGACAACAATGAGCAGTTCTTC. As protein: CASSFDNNEQFF.

A note on this clonotype: At one of its ends the junction is not consistent with the germline gene, which may arise from a read error. The chain recombines TRBV9 with TRBJ2-1; 8 nucleotides line up with TRBD2. Germline CDR1 and CDR2: SGDLS and YYNGEE. The CDR3 sequence is 20 residues long. The CDR3 bases are TGTGCCATCAGCTTAACGGTGGTCTCTAGCGGGCCGGGCGCCTACAATGAGCAGTTCTTC. Its translation is CAISLTVVSSGPGAYNEQFF.

This clonotype has only a few counts. The chain recombines TRBV30 with TRBJ2-7; D is uncertain. CDR1 and CDR2 from the germline V gene are GTSNPN and SVGIG (reference sequence). The CDR3 runs 14 residues. The V end was cut by 0 bases, the J end by 0 bases, with 9 bases between. As DNA, the CDR3 is TGTGCCTGGAGTGTATCGCGGAGCTCCTACGAGCAGTACTTC. This codes for CAWSVSRSSYEQYF.

The chain is built from TRBV5-1 and TRBJ2-1; TRBD2 agrees at 7 bases. CDR1 is SGHRS, CDR2 YFSETQ, per germline. Losses at the gene ends were 4 bases for V and 10 bases for J; bases not matched to a gene: 14. The CDR3 length is 15 residues. This chain's CDR3 is CASSPSGLEGSEQFF. The DNA for the CDR3 is TGCGCCAGCAGCCCGTCAGGACTAGAGGGTAGCGAGCAGTTCTTC.

V gene TRBV12-3 or TRBV12-4 combines with J gene TRBJ2-1; D assignment may be TRBD1 or TRBD2 (5 bases each). V lost 0 bases, J lost 6 bases, and 12 bases lay in between. This CDR3 has 15 residues. The CDR3 loop reads CASSLAGKGSNEQFF. For the CDR3, the DNA is TGTGCCAGCAGTTTAGCGGGAAAGGGGAGCAATGAGCAGTTCTTC.

This clonotype was counted only a few times. The rearrangement links TRBV7-2 to TRBJ2-1; D is perhaps TRBD1 (5 bases). Trimming took off 1 base at V and 8 bases at J, with 12 bases between the two ends. Germline V CDR1 and CDR2: SGHTA, FQGNSA. The CDR3 has 14 amino acids. The CDR3 loop is CASSLVRWGDEQFF. DNA of the CDR3: TGTGCCAGCAGCTTAGTTCGGTGGGGCGATGAGCAGTTCTTC.

This clonotype was picked up a small number of times. This chain joins TRBV27 and TRBJ2-7, with 12 positions matching TRBD1. The ends lost 6 bases at V and 5 bases at J; junction bases unmatched: 11. Germline V gene lookup returns CDR1 MNHEY and CDR2 SMNVEV (reference sequence). CDR3 length equals 16 residues. The CDR3 sequence: CASSRGSGQGANEQYF. The DNA of the CDR3 is TGTGCCAGCAGCAGGGGTTCGGGACAGGGGGCGAACGAGCAGTACTTC.

The chain is built from TRBV20-1 and TRBJ2-3; D uncertain. V dropped 3 bases and J dropped 0 bases, with 13 bases sitting between them. CDR3 length: 15 residues. Per germline, CDR1 DFQATT and CDR2 SNEGSKA (reference sequence). The CDR3 DNA is TGCAGTGCTAGGGGTCGCACGATTAGCACAGATACGCAGTATTTT. This gives the protein CSARGRTISTDTQYF.

This clonotype showed up many times. The chain links TRBV27 to TRBJ1-1, with 9 bases fitting TRBD1. The trim removed 6 bases at V and 5 bases at J, leaving 10 bases unmatched. The CDR3 loop spans 15 amino acids. The germline gives CDR1 MNHEY, CDR2 SMNVEV (reference sequence). The CDR3 protein is CASSPMTGGNTEAFF. The CDR3 bases are TGTGCCAGCAGCCCAATGACAGGGGGTAATACTGAAGCTTTCTTT.

The rearrangement joins TRBV29-1 to TRBJ2-2; D gene unclear. The CDR3 extends over 13 amino acids. Looked up from germline, CDR1 is SQVTM and CDR2 is ANQGSEA. V dropped 7 bases and J dropped 6 bases, with 15 bases sitting between them. This CDR3 is CSARLTSPGELFF. Written as DNA, the CDR3 is TGCAGCGCCCGACTGACTTCTCCCGGGGAGCTGTTTTTT.

This clonotype was seen more than once but under ten times. The chain has TRBV29-1 and TRBJ2-2; D is possibly TRBD1 (5 bases). Trimming left V 7 bases short and J 4 bases short, with 10 bases between. Germline V gene data show CDR1 as SQVTM and CDR2 as ANQGSEA. The CDR3 loop spans 12 amino acids. The CDR3 DNA is TGCAGCGGGAACCAGGGCACCGGGGAGCTGTTTTTT. Translated, it gives CSGNQGTGELFF.

The V call is TRBV27, the J call TRBJ2-3, with 7 bases fitting TRBD1. Germline V CDR1 and CDR2: MNHEY, SMNVEV (reference sequence). This CDR3 region has 15 residues. Unmatched junction bases numbered 5, after V lost 5 bases and J lost 0 bases. CDR3 DNA: TGTGCCAGCAGTCTCAGGGGGATTAGCACAGATACGCAGTATTTT. Translating gives CASSLRGISTDTQYF.

In its sample, this clonotype was seen a few times. V is TRBV19 and J is TRBJ2-1, with 12 bases matching TRBD2. J lost 6 bases, V lost 5 bases, and 17 bases had no gene match. The CDR3 contains 19 residues. The V gene's germline CDR1 is LNHDA and CDR2 SQIVND (reference sequence). The CDR3 nucleotides are TGTGCCAGTAGTCACCTGAGAGGCGCTAGCGGGAGGGAAGGCAATGAGCAGTTCTTC. It encodes CASSHLRGASGREGNEQFF. Full variable domain (rest looked up from reference TRBV19 and TRBJ2-1): DGGITQSPKYLFRKEGQNVTLSCEQNLNHDAMYWYRQDPGQGLRLIYYSQIVNDFQKGDIAEGYSVSREKKESFPLTVTSAQKNPTAFYLCASSHLRGASGREGNEQFFGPGTRLTVL.

This CDR3 reads CASSPTSGFFYEQYF. The CDR3 DNA reads TGCGCCAGCAGCCCAACTAGCGGCTTTTTCTACGAGCAGTACTTC. The chain employs TRBV4-1 and TRBJ2-7; TRBD2 aligns across 8 bases. CDR3 length: 15 residues. Per the germline V gene, CDR1 is MGHRA and CDR2 is YSYEKL. Unmatched junction bases numbered 8, after V lost 4 bases and J lost 3 bases.

About this clonotype itself: A much larger clone is a single base away; this may be a read error. J is TRBJ2-5 and V is TRBV20-1; 7 nucleotides line up with TRBD1. Germline V gives CDR1 DFQATT, CDR2 SNEGSKA (reference sequence). J lost 4 bases, V lost 3 bases, and 2 bases had no gene match. The CDR3 is made up of 12 amino acids. CDR3: CSARTGPETQYF. The CDR3, as DNA: TGCAGTGCTAGGACAGGGCCAGAGACCCAGTACTTC.